This T cell receptor (beta chain) was observed in a study of CD8+CD57+ T cells in acquired aplastic anemia. In the study overall: DNA from sorted CD4+ and CD8+ cells averaged about 3.2 ug. Study-level points and caveats: Common to patients and controls were about 31 CD8+ CDR3 sequences.

At least ten counts were recorded for this clonotype. Its antigen is still unknown. TCR beta VDJ and CDR3 profiling used genomic DNA as template. MiXCR, run by TCRdb on the reads, gives a single entry per CDR3 protein. Of 250,000 to 350,000 distinct CDR3 sequences in the sample, roughly 50% were seen once. The sequencing input was sorted CD4+, CD8+, or CD8+CD57+ T cells (not recorded which) from PBMCs. The TCR comes from a human donor with severe aplastic anemia or a healthy control (not recorded which).

Written as DNA, the CDR3 is TGCAGTGCTAGAGTCCAGTGGGGCACAGATACGCAGTATTTT. Translating gives CSARVQWGTDTQYF. The chain recombines TRBV20-1 with TRBJ2-3; D unresolved. The CDR3 loop spans 14 amino acids. V was pared by 1 base and J by 1 base, with 9 bases between. CDR1 is DFQATT and CDR2 is SNEGSKA in the germline V gene (reference sequence).